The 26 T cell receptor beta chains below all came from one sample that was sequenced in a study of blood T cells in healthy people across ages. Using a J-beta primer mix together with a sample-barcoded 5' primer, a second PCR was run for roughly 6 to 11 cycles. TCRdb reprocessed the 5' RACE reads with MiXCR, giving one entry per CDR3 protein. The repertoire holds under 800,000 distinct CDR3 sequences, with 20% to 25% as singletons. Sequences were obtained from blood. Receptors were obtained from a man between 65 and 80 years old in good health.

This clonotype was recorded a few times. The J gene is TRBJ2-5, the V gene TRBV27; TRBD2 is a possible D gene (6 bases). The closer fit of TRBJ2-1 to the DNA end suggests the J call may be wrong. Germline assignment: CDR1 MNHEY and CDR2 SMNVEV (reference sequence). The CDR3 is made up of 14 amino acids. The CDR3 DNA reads TGTGCCAGCACCCCGCGCGGGACTTACAATGAGCAGTTCTTC. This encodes CASTPRGTYNEQFF.

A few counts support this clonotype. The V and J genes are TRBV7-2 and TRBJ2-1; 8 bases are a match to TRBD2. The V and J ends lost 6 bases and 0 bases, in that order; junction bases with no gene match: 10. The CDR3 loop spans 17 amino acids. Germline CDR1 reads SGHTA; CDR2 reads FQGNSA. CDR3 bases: TGTGCCAGCAGTCCTAGGTCCAGCGGGAGCTCCTACAATGAGCAGTTCTTC. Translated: CASSPRSSGSSYNEQFF.

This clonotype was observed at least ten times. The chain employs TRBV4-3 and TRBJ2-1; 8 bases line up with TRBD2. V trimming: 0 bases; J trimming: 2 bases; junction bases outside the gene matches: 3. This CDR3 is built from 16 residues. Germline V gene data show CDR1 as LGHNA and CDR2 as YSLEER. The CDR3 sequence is CASSQDGAGAYNEQFF. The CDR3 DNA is TGCGCCAGCAGCCAAGATGGAGCGGGAGCCTACAATGAGCAGTTCTTC.

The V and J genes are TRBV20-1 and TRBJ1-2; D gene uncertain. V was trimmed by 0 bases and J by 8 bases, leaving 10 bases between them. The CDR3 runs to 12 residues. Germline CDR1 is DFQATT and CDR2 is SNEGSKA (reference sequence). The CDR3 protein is CSARDQSLGYTF. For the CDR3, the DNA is TGCAGTGCTAGAGATCAGAGTCTCGGCTACACCTTC.

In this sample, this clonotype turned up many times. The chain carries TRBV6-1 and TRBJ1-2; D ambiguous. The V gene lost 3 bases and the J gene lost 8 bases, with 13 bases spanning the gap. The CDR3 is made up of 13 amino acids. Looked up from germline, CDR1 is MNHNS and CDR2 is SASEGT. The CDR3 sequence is CASSEGPTGGYTF. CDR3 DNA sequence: TGTGCCAGCAGTGAGGGCCCTACGGGGGGCTACACCTTC.

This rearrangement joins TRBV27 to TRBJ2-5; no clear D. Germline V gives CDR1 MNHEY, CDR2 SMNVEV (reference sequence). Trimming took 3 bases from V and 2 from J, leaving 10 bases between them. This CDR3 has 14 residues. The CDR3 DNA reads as TGTGCCAGCAGTTTGGGGTACGGACAAGAGACCCAGTACTTC. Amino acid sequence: CASSLGYGQETQYF.

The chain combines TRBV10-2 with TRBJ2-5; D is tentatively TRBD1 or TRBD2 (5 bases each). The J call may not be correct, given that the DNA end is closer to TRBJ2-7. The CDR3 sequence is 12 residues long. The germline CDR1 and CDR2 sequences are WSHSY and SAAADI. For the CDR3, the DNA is TGCGCCAGCAGTGAGCTGGGGGACGAGCAGTACTTC. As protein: CASSELGDEQYF.

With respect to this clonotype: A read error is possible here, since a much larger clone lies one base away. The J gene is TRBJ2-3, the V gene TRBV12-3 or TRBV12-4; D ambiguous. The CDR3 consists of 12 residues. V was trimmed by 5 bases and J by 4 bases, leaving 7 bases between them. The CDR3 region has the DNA TGTGCCAGCAGTGTAAGGGCAGATACGCAGTATTTT. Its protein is CASSVRADTQYF.

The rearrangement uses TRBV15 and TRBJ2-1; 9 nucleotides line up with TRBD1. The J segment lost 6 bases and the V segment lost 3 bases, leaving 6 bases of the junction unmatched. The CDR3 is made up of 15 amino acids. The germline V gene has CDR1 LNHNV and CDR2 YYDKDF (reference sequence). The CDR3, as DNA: TGTGCCACCAGCAGCCGGGACAGGGTGATCAATGAGCAGTTCTTC. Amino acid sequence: CATSSRDRVINEQFF.

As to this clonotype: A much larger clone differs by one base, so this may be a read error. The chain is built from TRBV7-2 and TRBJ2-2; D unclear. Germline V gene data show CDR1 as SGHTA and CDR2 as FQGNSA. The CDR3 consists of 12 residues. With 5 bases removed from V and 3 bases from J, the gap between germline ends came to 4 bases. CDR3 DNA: TGTGCCAGCAGCATTTACACCGGGGAGCTGTTTTTT. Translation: CASSIYTGELFF.

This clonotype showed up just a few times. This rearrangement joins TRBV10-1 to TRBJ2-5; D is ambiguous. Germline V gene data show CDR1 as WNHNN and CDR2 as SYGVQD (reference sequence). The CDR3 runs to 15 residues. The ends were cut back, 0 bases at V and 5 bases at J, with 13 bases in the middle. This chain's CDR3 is CASSESPTGKETQYF. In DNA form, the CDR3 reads TGCGCCAGCAGTGAGTCCCCGACCGGAAAGGAGACCCAGTACTTC.

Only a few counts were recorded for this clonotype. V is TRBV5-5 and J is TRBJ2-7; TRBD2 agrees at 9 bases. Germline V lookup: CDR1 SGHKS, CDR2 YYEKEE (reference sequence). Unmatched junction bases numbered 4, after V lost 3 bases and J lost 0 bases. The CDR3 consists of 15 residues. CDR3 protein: CASSSLAGDSYEQYF. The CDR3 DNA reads TGTGCCAGCAGCTCCTTAGCGGGAGACTCCTACGAGCAGTACTTC.

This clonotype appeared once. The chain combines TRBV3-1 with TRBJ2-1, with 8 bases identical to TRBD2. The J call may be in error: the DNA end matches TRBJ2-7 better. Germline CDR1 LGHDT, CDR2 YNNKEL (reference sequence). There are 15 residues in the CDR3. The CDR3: CASSQDLASGYEQYF. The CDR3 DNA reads TGTGCCAGCAGCCAAGATTTGGCTAGCGGGTACGAGCAGTACTTC.

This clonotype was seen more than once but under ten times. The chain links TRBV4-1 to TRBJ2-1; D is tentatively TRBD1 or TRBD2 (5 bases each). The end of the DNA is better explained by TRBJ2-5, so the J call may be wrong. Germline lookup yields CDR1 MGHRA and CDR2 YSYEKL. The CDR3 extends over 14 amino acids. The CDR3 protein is CASSRLRDDGTQYF. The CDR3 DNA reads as TGCGCCAGCAGCCGATTACGGGACGACGGGACCCAGTACTTC.

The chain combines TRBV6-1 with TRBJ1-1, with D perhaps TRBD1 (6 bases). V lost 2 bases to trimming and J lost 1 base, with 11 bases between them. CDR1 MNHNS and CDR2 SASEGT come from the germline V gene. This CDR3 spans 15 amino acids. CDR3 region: CASSEFNRANTEAFF. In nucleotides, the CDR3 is TGTGCCAGCAGTGAATTTAACAGGGCGAACACTGAAGCTTTCTTT.

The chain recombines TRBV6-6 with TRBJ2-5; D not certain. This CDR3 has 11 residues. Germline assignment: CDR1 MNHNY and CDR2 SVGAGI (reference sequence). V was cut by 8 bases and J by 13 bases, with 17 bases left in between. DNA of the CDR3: TGTGCCAGCTGCGAAACCTACGAGCGGTACTTC. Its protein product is CASCETYERYF.

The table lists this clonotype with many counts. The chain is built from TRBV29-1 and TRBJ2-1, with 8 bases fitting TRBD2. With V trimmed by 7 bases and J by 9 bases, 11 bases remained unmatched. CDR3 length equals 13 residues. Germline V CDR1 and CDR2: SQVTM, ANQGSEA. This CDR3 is CSASLSSGLEQFF. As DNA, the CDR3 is TGCAGCGCCAGCCTCTCTAGCGGGCTTGAGCAGTTCTTC.

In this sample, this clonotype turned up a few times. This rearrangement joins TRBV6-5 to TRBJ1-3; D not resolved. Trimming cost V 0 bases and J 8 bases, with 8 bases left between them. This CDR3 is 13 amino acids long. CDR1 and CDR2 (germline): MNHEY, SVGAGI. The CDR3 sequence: CASSYSGADTIYF. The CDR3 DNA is TGTGCCAGCAGTTACTCAGGTGCGGACACCATATATTTT.

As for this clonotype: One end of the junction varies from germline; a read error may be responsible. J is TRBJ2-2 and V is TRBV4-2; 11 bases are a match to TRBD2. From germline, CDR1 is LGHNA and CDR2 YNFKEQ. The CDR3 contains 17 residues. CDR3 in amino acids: CASSQDPTSGSAGELSF. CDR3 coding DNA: TGTGCCAGCAGCCAAGATCCAACTAGCGGGAGTGCCGGGGAGCTGTCTTTT.

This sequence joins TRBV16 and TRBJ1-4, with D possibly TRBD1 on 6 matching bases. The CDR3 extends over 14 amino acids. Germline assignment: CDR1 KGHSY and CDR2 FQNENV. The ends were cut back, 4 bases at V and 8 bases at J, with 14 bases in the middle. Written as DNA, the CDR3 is TGTGCCAGCAGCCCAAACAGGGCCGCGGAAAAACTGTTTTTT. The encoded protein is CASSPNRAAEKLFF. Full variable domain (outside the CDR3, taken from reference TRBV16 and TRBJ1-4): GEEVAQTPKHLVRGEGQKAKLYCAPIKGHSYVFWYQQVLKNEFKFLISFQNENVFDETGMPKERFSAKCLPNSPCSLEIQATKLEDSAVYFCASSPNRAAEKLFFGSGTQLSVL.

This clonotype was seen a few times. The CDR3 DNA sequence: TGTGCCAGCAGTTTACCCAACTATGGCTACACCTTC. This translates into CASSLPNYGYTF. The chain carries TRBV28 and TRBJ1-2; D gene uncertain. The germline CDR1 and CDR2 sequences are MDHEN and SYDVKM. The V end was cut by 2 bases, the J end by 2 bases, with 3 bases between. The CDR3 contains 12 residues.

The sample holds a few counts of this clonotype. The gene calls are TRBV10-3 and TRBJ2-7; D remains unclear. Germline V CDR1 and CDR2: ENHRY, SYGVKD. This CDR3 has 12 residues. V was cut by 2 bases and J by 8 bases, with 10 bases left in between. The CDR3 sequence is CAISESPTKQYF. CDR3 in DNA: TGTGCCATCAGTGAGAGTCCCACCAAGCAGTACTTC.

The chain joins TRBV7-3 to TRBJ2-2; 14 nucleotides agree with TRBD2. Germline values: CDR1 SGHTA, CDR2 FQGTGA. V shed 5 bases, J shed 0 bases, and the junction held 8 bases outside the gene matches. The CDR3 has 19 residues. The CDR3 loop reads CASSAPGLAGASNTGELFF. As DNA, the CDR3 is TGTGCCAGCAGCGCCCCGGGACTAGCGGGAGCTTCGAACACCGGGGAGCTGTTTTTT.

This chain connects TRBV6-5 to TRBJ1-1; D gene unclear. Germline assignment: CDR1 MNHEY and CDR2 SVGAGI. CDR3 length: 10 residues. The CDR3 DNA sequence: TGTGGGGGAAGGGTCACTGAAGCTTTCTTT. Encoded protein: CGGRVTEAFF.

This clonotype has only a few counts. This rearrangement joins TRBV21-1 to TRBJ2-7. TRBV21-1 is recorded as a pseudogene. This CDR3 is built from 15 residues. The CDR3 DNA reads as TGTGCCAGCAGCAAAGATGGGGTGATCTCCTACGAGCAGTACTTC. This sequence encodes CASSKDGVISYEQYF.

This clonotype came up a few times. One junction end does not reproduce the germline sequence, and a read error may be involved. In nucleotides, the CDR3 is TGTGCCAGCAGCGAAGGGGGACAGTACGAGCAGTACTTC. Its protein product is CASSEGGQYEQYF. The chain is built from TRBV2 and TRBJ2-5, with 7 bases lining up with TRBD1. Judging by the DNA end, TRBJ2-7 fits better; the J call may be wrong. The V gene's germline CDR1 is SNHLY and CDR2 FYNNEI. The CDR3 consists of 13 residues.